Below, 32 T cell receptor beta chains from the same sample are listed, as sequenced in a study of post-analysis software for immune sequencing data. The study, taken as a whole, reports: Higher frequency in patients than in controls was seen for 5 or 6 TRBV segments, with TRBV5-6, TRBV5-1 and TRBV20-1 among them.

Prepared TCR beta cDNA libraries contained unique molecular identifiers. TCRdb used MiXCR to reprocess the PCR reads, holding one entry per CDR3 protein. The table records about 460,000 distinct CDR3 sequences, 45% of them present only once. Antigens of these TCRs are unknown. Sequencing used blood. These receptors all come from a girl aged 5-17 years with multiple sclerosis.

The rearrangement links TRBV7-2 to TRBJ2-5; maybe TRBD2 (6 bases). This CDR3 is built from 16 residues. Germline loops: CDR1 SGHTA, CDR2 FQGNSA. Trimming left V 5 bases short and J 1 base short, with 17 bases between. The CDR3: CTSSLGGRNLQETQYF. The CDR3 coding sequence is TGTACCAGCAGCCTCGGAGGGAGGAACCTCCAAGAGACCCAGTACTTC.

This clonotype was seen a few times. The V gene is TRBV7-3, the J gene TRBJ2-1; D may be TRBD1 or TRBD2 (6 bases each). This CDR3 region has 14 residues. V lost 5 bases to trimming and J lost 8 bases, with 16 bases between them. Germline CDR1 SGHTA, CDR2 FQGTGA. The CDR3 sequence is CASSLKGGRDEQFF. CDR3 bases: TGTGCCAGCAGCCTAAAGGGGGGTAGGGATGAGCAGTTCTTC.

The V gene is TRBV10-3, the J gene TRBJ2-1, with TRBD1 matching 11 bases. The V and J ends lost 11 bases and 6 bases, in that order; junction bases with no gene match: 9. Germline lookup yields CDR1 ENHRY and CDR2 SYGVKD. The CDR3 sequence is 14 residues long. The CDR3 coding sequence is TGTGCCGCCAGACCCGGGACAGGGGGCAATGAGCAGTTCTTC. It codes for CAARPGTGGNEQFF.

The chain is built from TRBV11-2 and TRBJ2-1; D perhaps matches TRBD2 (5 bases). Germline CDR1 is SGHAT and CDR2 is FQNNGV. The CDR3 contains 14 residues. The V and J ends lost 6 bases and 3 bases respectively, with 12 bases between them. This CDR3 is CASRRAVSYNEQFF. CDR3 DNA sequence: TGTGCCAGCAGGCGGGCAGTTAGCTACAATGAGCAGTTCTTC.

Regarding this clonotype: The junction shows a germline mismatch at one end, possibly a read error. The J gene is TRBJ2-1, the V gene TRBV29-1; D gene uncertain. Looked up from germline, CDR1 is SQVTM and CDR2 is ANQGSEA. The CDR3 totals 12 residues. The CDR3 is CGVVGSYNEQFF. In DNA, the CDR3 is TGCGGCGTTGTGGGTAGCTACAATGAGCAGTTCTTC.

This chain uses TRBV7-2 with TRBJ2-1, with D maybe TRBD2 (6 bases). The CDR3 contains 15 residues. Trimming removed 4 bases at V and 6 bases at J, with 16 bases between. Germline V gene sequence: CDR1 SGHTA, CDR2 FQGNSA. CDR3 sequence reads: CASSSLVSGVNEQFF. The CDR3 nucleotides read TGTGCCAGCAGCTCCCTGGTTAGCGGAGTCAATGAGCAGTTCTTC.

The V and J genes are TRBV27 and TRBJ2-7, with 10 bases lining up with TRBD2. The V gene end was trimmed by 4 bases and the J gene end by 7 bases; junction bases not matched to a gene: 19. Germline CDR1 and CDR2: MNHEY and SMNVEV (reference sequence). There are 18 residues in the CDR3. CDR3: CASSSRGSGRAGLREQYF. The DNA of the CDR3 is TGTGCCAGCAGTTCCCGTGGGAGCGGGAGGGCTGGACTAAGGGAGCAGTACTTC.

In its sample, this clonotype was seen a few times. V and J are TRBV20-1 and TRBJ2-3, with 12 bases fitting TRBD2. The germline CDR1 and CDR2 sequences are DFQATT and SNEGSKA (reference sequence). V gave up 2 bases and J gave up 6 bases; unmatched junction bases: 6. The CDR3 is 15 amino acids. The CDR3 here is CSARPTSGRGDTQYF. DNA of the CDR3: TGCAGTGCTAGACCGACTAGCGGGAGAGGGGATACGCAGTATTTT.

The chain has TRBV7-2 and TRBJ2-5, with D hard to call. The CDR3 sequence is 12 residues long. V shed 3 bases and J shed 7 bases, with 9 bases lying between them. Germline loops: CDR1 SGHTA, CDR2 FQGNSA. The CDR3 protein is CASSFAPSTQYF. Here the CDR3 DNA reads TGTGCCAGCAGCTTTGCCCCCTCGACCCAGTACTTC.

In this sample, this clonotype turned up a few times. The rearrangement joins TRBV29-1 to TRBJ2-7; the D is unclear. The CDR3 is made up of 13 amino acids. V was trimmed by 1 base and J by 2 bases, leaving 9 bases between them. Germline CDR1 and CDR2: SQVTM and ANQGSEA. CDR3 nucleotides: TGCAGCGTTGAAGGGTCTAGACCCTACGAGCAGTACTTC. It is translated as CSVEGSRPYEQYF.

The rearrangement joins TRBV12-3 or TRBV12-4 to TRBJ1-2; D remains unclear. The CDR3 sequence is 11 residues long. V lost 8 bases and J 8 bases, leaving 12 bases between the germline ends. CDR3 DNA: TGTGCCAGCCGTTCCCTGGGGGGCTACACCTTC. Translated, it gives CASRSLGGYTF.

The chain is built from TRBV7-8 and TRBJ2-1, with D unclear. The J call may not be correct, given that the DNA end is closer to TRBJ2-7. Germline CDR1 reads SGHVS; CDR2 reads FQNEAQ. This CDR3 is 16 amino acids long. The CDR3 DNA follows: TGTGCCAGCAGCTTAGCGAGAACATCTATATACAATGAGCAGTACTTC. Translated: CASSLARTSIYNEQYF.

The J gene is TRBJ2-3, the V gene TRBV29-1, with D maybe TRBD1 (6 bases). This CDR3 contains 14 residues. Deletions cut 5 bases from V and 1 base from J, with 13 bases between. CDR1 and CDR2 from the germline V gene are SQVTM and ANQGSEA. The CDR3 region has the DNA TGCAGCGTTATCAGGAGACAGGGCACAGATACGCAGTATTTT. Its translation: CSVIRRQGTDTQYF.

V usage is TRBV6-1 and J usage is TRBJ2-6, with 7 bases that match TRBD1. J lost 0 bases, V lost 6 bases, and 5 bases had no gene match. The CDR3 is 16 residues long. From germline, CDR1 is MNHNS and CDR2 SASEGT. The CDR3 DNA reads TGTGCCAGCAGAGACAGGGCCTACTCTGGGGCCAACGTCCTGACTTTC. This sequence encodes CASRDRAYSGANVLTF.

This clonotype turned up a few times. The gene calls are TRBV6-5 and TRBJ2-1; 9 nucleotides agree with TRBD2. J was trimmed by 0 bases and V by 1 base; bases with no gene match: 1. The CDR3 sequence is 16 residues long. CDR1 MNHEY and CDR2 SVGAGI come from the germline V gene. The CDR3 region has the DNA TGTGCCAGCAGTTACTGGACTAGCGCCTCCTACAATGAGCAGTTCTTC. Translated, it gives CASSYWTSASYNEQFF.

The chain is built from TRBV20-1 and TRBJ2-7; 9 bases are a match to TRBD1. After removal of 7 bases from V and 7 bases from J, the junction contained 11 bases not matched to a gene. Germline V gives CDR1 DFQATT, CDR2 SNEGSKA (reference sequence). CDR3 length: 13 amino acids. CDR3 bases: TGCAGTGTACAAGGACAGGGGAGGAATGAGCAGTACTTC. The encoded protein is CSVQGQGRNEQYF.

This clonotype was counted a few times. This chain uses TRBV6-4 with TRBJ2-1; D may be TRBD1 or TRBD2 (5 bases each). Germline lookup yields CDR1 MRHNA and CDR2 SNTAGT. Trimming removed 2 bases from V and 4 bases from J, with 12 bases in between. The CDR3 is 15 residues long. The chain's CDR3 is CASSDGASSYNEQFF. CDR3 nucleotides: TGTGCCAGCAGTGACGGGGCTAGCTCATACAATGAGCAGTTCTTC.

The genes are TRBV6-1 and TRBJ2-5; 12 nucleotides line up with TRBD1. The J call may be faulty, since TRBJ2-7 better matches the DNA end. Germline CDR1 and CDR2: MNHNS and SASEGT. CDR3 length: 14 amino acids. CDR3 loop: CASSGRDRGREQYF. The CDR3 region has the DNA TGTGCCAGCAGTGGCCGGGACAGGGGGCGCGAGCAGTACTTC.

This clonotype was seen a handful of times. The chain is built from TRBV29-1 and TRBJ2-5; possibly TRBD2 for D (6 bases). The germline V gene encodes CDR1 SQVTM and CDR2 ANQGSEA. The CDR3 spans 14 residues. Trimming cost V 5 bases and J 5 bases, with 18 bases left between them. The CDR3 loop reads CSVKITPRGETQYF. CDR3 DNA sequence: TGCAGCGTTAAGATAACCCCCCGGGGGGAGACCCAGTACTTC.

This clonotype was counted a few times. The V call is TRBV7-9, the J call TRBJ2-3, with D possibly being TRBD2 (6 bases). Germline assignment: CDR1 SEHNR and CDR2 FQNEAQ (reference sequence). The CDR3 runs to 17 residues. V dropped 2 bases and J dropped 0 bases, with 15 bases sitting between them. CDR3 sequence reads: CASSLPTSTTSTDTQYF. As DNA, the CDR3 is TGTGCCAGCAGCTTACCTACTAGCACGACTAGCACAGATACGCAGTATTTT.

This clonotype was observed a handful of times. The rearrangement uses TRBV20-1 and TRBJ1-6; 9 bases agree with TRBD1. Germline CDR1 reads DFQATT; CDR2 reads SNEGSKA (reference sequence). The CDR3 sequence is 14 residues long. V lost 4 bases and J lost 9; bases outside the gene matches: 7. This CDR3 is CSANPGQGSSPLHF. CDR3 sequence (DNA): TGCAGTGCTAACCCCGGACAGGGGAGTTCACCCCTCCACTTT.

The chain is built from TRBV6-6 and TRBJ2-7; 8 nucleotides line up with TRBD1. CDR1 is MNHNY, CDR2 SVGAGI, per germline (reference sequence). The V gene end was trimmed by 5 bases and the J gene end by 7 bases; junction bases not matched to a gene: 10. The CDR3 extends over 14 amino acids. CDR3 sequence reads: CASSGTGDANEQYF. The CDR3 DNA reads TGTGCCAGCAGTGGGACAGGAGATGCCAATGAGCAGTACTTC.

V and J are TRBV6-1 and TRBJ2-5, with TRBD1 as a possible D gene (5 bases). The end of the DNA fits TRBJ2-7 better, so the J call may be wrong. Germline CDR1 and CDR2: MNHNS and SASEGT. The CDR3 has 13 residues. The CDR3 loop reads CASPPDSSYEQYF. The CDR3 DNA is TGTGCCAGCCCTCCAGACAGCTCCTACGAGCAGTACTTC.

The rearrangement links TRBV12-3 or TRBV12-4 to TRBJ1-6, with D possibly being TRBD1 (5 bases). The CDR3 loop spans 15 amino acids. V was cut by 6 bases and J by 11 bases, with 20 bases left in between. CDR3 bases: TGTGCCAGCAGGCTAGACGACAGCTTCGGAGCACCCCTCCACTTT. Its protein product is CASRLDDSFGAPLHF.

This chain joins TRBV15 and TRBJ2-7; possibly TRBD2 for D (5 bases). Trimming took off 1 base at V and 3 bases at J, with 10 bases between the two ends. The CDR3 extends over 14 amino acids. Germline-derived CDR1 and CDR2 are LNHNV and YYDKDF (reference sequence). CDR3 sequence: CATSRGRGYYEQYF. CDR3 coding DNA: TGTGCCACCAGCAGAGGACGGGGTTACTACGAGCAGTACTTC.

J is TRBJ1-2 and V is TRBV20-1, with a possible D match to TRBD1 (5 bases). The germline V gene has CDR1 DFQATT and CDR2 SNEGSKA (reference sequence). V shed 0 bases and J shed 8 bases, with 13 bases lying between them. The CDR3 covers 13 residues. DNA for the CDR3: TGCAGTGCTAGAGATGTGGCGGGGGACGGCTACACCTTC. Protein product: CSARDVAGDGYTF.

J is TRBJ1-4 and V is TRBV4-1, with D perhaps TRBD1 (6 bases). Deletions cut 0 bases from V and 4 bases from J, with 12 bases between. The CDR3 is 16 residues long. Germline V lookup: CDR1 MGHRA, CDR2 YSYEKL. CDR3 coding DNA: TGCGCCAGCAGCCAAGAGGGGGCCATGGGTAATGAAAAACTGTTTTTT. Translation: CASSQEGAMGNEKLFF.

The chain recombines TRBV7-9 with TRBJ2-1; either TRBD1 or TRBD2 may fit D (5 bases each). This CDR3 spans 12 amino acids. Germline V lookup: CDR1 SEHNR, CDR2 FQNEAQ (reference sequence). Trimming pared 2 bases from V and 13 bases from J, leaving 12 bases between. The CDR3: CASSLFSGDQFF. The CDR3 DNA sequence: TGTGCCAGCAGCTTATTCTCTGGGGACCAGTTCTTC.

This clonotype has a handful of counts. The rearrangement links TRBV15 to TRBJ1-6; 9 nucleotides agree with TRBD1. CDR3 length equals 14 residues. V shed 3 bases and J 6 bases; nucleotides not matched to a gene: 0. The germline V gene encodes CDR1 LNHNV and CDR2 YYDKDF (reference sequence). The CDR3 spells CATSRTGGNSPLHF. For the CDR3, the DNA is TGTGCCACCAGCAGGACAGGGGGTAATTCACCCCTCCACTTT.

In this sample, this clonotype turned up many times. This chain's CDR3 is CSAHAGTGNNEQFF. In DNA form, the CDR3 reads TGCAGTGCTCACGCCGGGACAGGGAACAATGAGCAGTTCTTC. The V gene is TRBV20-1, the J gene TRBJ2-1, with 9 bases matching TRBD1. The germline V gene has CDR1 DFQATT and CDR2 SNEGSKA (reference sequence). V dropped 5 bases and J dropped 5; count of bases not matched to a gene: 7. The CDR3 extends over 14 amino acids.

This clonotype was counted between two and nine times. V and J are TRBV20-1 and TRBJ2-3, with D tentatively TRBD2 (7 bases). The CDR3 totals 15 residues. Germline lookup yields CDR1 DFQATT and CDR2 SNEGSKA (reference sequence). The V gene lost 1 base and the J gene lost 1 base, with 12 bases spanning the gap. CDR3 sequence (DNA): TGCAGTGCTAGAGCCCGGGGGGCCGGCACAGATACGCAGTATTTT. This gives the protein CSARARGAGTDTQYF.

This clonotype was picked up a small number of times. The rearrangement uses TRBV27 and TRBJ2-5, with TRBD2 as a possible D gene (6 bases). The V gene's germline CDR1 is MNHEY and CDR2 SMNVEV (reference sequence). Trimming cost V 6 bases and J 5 bases, with 10 bases left between them. The CDR3 covers 12 residues. As DNA, the CDR3 is TGTGCCAGCAGAGGGGAGGTCGAGACCCAGTACTTC. Amino acids: CASRGEVETQYF.